This entry is about one TCR beta chain. This clonotype has ten or more counts. This clone's antigen is unknown. No clone much larger than this one lies a single base away; base qualities are absent. The source of the sample is a study of glioma-infiltrating T cells (TCRdb year 2016). Some background on the complete study: The study sequenced TCR alpha- and beta-chain repertoires from glioma tissue, from non-neoplastic brain tissue and from matched peripheral blood mononuclear cells. The paired cohort comprised three low-grade glioma patients, about 8 primary glioblastoma patients and three non-glioma patients contributing non-neoplastic brain tissue. Each tissue-infiltrating repertoire was compared with the same patient's peripheral blood repertoire to measure divergence between tissue and blood T-cell populations. Results and caveats for the whole study, not just this receptor: VJ-independent divergence between tissue and blood was found to be below expectation in non-neoplastic patients but above expectation in all gliomas, particularly low-grade gliomas. Tissue and blood shared very few CDR3 sequences, a result attributed to high CDR3 diversity and limited sampling. The group comparisons were based on small numbers of patients: three non-neoplastic, three low-grade glioma and eight glioblastoma patients.

TCR alpha and beta CDR3 regions were amplified with the iRepertoire nested amplicon-rescue multiplex PCR (arm-PCR) platform from RNA. One-step reverse transcription and amplification used roughly 100-400 ng of tissue mRNA or PBMC total RNA as input. Following bead purification, Illumina adapters were added by a secondary multiplex PCR, and the libraries were gel-purified between 200 and 400 bp. The libraries contained internal 6-nucleotide barcodes that were used for demultiplexing. Sequencing of the libraries was done on an Illumina MiSeq using 2x220 or 2x250 nucleotide paired-end reads. In the original analysis: Paired reads were merged with FLASH 1.2.11 and aligned to the GRCh37 human genome with BWA-MEM before extracting TRA and TRB reads. V and J assignment used an IMGT-derived reference of cassette sequences and CDR3 motifs that included pseudogenes. Three-frame translation of reads was performed, and productive CDR3s were defined as those with a C...FGXG motif and no stop codons. A clonotype was defined as a unique combination of a V-J cassette pair and a CDR3 amino acid sequence. Hamming distance filtering was applied to reads, with thresholds set by the sequence error rate of each sample in mapped regions. TCRdb reprocessed the public reads (quality trimming at Q25 with fastp, clone calling with MiXCR) and kept in-frame beta chains. Duplicate CDR3 protein sequences are folded into a single record with the most common DNA and genes. TCRdb assigned the V and J calls; the authors' analysis was not used. The table for this sample lists 150,000 to 200,000 distinct CDR3 sequences; 25% to 35% of them were counted only once. The ten largest make up just over 20% of the sample.

Reading from cysteine to phenylalanine, the CDR3 counts 14 amino acids. CDR3 DNA is the only sequence kept; it has 42 bases, read in frame from the first base. V is pared back by 6 bases and J by 6 bases, with 14 bases lying between the germline termini. CDR1 and CDR2 were assigned from the germline V gene as MNHEY and SVGEGT. Rearrangement joined TRBV6-2 or TRBV6-3 to TRBJ2-2, with no D gene named confidently. The source material was glioma tissue, nonneoplastic brain tissue, or PBMCs (not recorded which). The sequence was obtained from a human donor with low-grade glioma or glioblastoma, undergoing nonglioma brain surgery, or in good health (not recorded which). The CDR3 protein sequence reads: CASSDTGLSGELFF. The nucleotide sequence reads as follows: TGTGCCAGCAGCGATACCGGCCTGTCCGGGGAGCTGTTTTTT.